A single sample is the source of the 15 T cell receptor beta chains below, sequenced in a study of cytomegalovirus exposure and HLA in healthy donors. Amplification used 60 Vbeta primers and 13 Jbeta primers. Clones were sequenced by immunoSEQ multiplex PCR, and TCRdb holds only the in-frame ones, with some missing. In the table there are around 92,000 clones, 81% of which are singletons. Sample: PBMCs. These receptors came from a girl aged 2-9 years in good health and CMV-seropositive.

The chain recombines TRBV6-1 with TRBJ1-5; the match to TRBD1 covers 7 bases. J lost 5 bases, V lost 8 bases, and 6 bases had no gene match. From germline, CDR1 is MNHNS and CDR2 SASEGT. CDR3 length: 13 amino acids. Here the CDR3 reads CASFKGADQPQHF. CDR3 coding DNA: TGTGCCAGCTTTAAGGGGGCTGATCAGCCCCAGCATTTT.

V gene TRBV28 combines with J gene TRBJ1-2; 9 nucleotides line up with TRBD1. The germline V gene encodes CDR1 MDHEN and CDR2 SYDVKM. This CDR3 comprises 14 residues. V lost 5 bases, J lost 8 bases, and 9 bases stayed unmatched. CDR3 in DNA: TGTGCCAGCAGTGCCACAGGGGGCTCCCGAGGCTACACCTTC. Encoded protein: CASSATGGSRGYTF.

The chain carries TRBV29-1 and TRBJ2-7; possibly TRBD1 for D (6 bases). Trimming took off 2 bases at V and 2 bases at J, with 10 bases between the two ends. The CDR3 spans 13 residues. Germline CDR1 and CDR2: SQVTM and ANQGSEA. As DNA, the CDR3 is TGCAGCGTTGAAAAGACAGGACCCTACGAGCAGTACTTC. It encodes CSVEKTGPYEQYF.

This clone was detected a few times. V and J are TRBV5-1 and TRBJ1-5; D is perhaps TRBD1 (6 bases). Per germline, CDR1 SGHRS and CDR2 YFSETQ. The germline V and J ends were trimmed by 0 bases and 7 bases, with 11 bases remaining between them. CDR3 size: 14 residues. The CDR3 bases are TGCGCCAGCAGCTTGGCGGCAGGGGTCCAGCCCCAGCATTTT. Residues: CASSLAAGVQPQHF.

The chain combines TRBV7-6 with TRBJ2-1; 10 bases match TRBD2. The V segment lost 1 base and the J segment 8 bases; nucleotides outside the gene matches: 2. Germline CDR1 reads SGHVS; CDR2 reads FNYEAQ. CDR3 length equals 14 residues. Written as DNA, the CDR3 is TGTGCCAGCAGCTTAGTAGCGGGAGGTGATGAGCAGTTCTTC. Its protein is CASSLVAGGDEQFF.

The chain has TRBV7-9 and TRBJ1-5, with D perhaps TRBD1 (5 bases). CDR3 length equals 13 residues. The V gene's germline CDR1 is SEHNR and CDR2 FQNEAQ (reference sequence). Trimming left V 1 base short and J 6 bases short, with 7 bases between. In DNA, the CDR3 is TGTGCCAGCAGCTTAGTAGGGGTTCAGCCCCAGCATTTT. It encodes CASSLVGVQPQHF.

This sequence joins TRBV5-4 and TRBJ2-7; 10 bases line up with TRBD2. Germline-derived CDR1 and CDR2 are SGHNT and YYREEE (reference sequence). CDR3 size: 16 residues. J gave up 3 bases and V 4 bases, and 10 bases lay outside the gene matches. This CDR3 is CASSAETSGEFYEQYF. The CDR3 DNA reads TGTGCCAGCAGCGCGGAAACTAGCGGGGAATTCTACGAGCAGTACTTC.

The V and J genes are TRBV14 and TRBJ2-7; 12 nucleotides match TRBD2. This CDR3 region has 16 residues. Germline V lookup: CDR1 SGHDN, CDR2 FVKESK. J lost 1 base, V lost 2 bases, and 3 bases had no gene match. Written as DNA, the CDR3 is TGTGCCAGCAGCCAAAGGACTAGCGGGATTTCCTACGAGCAGTACTTC. It yields the protein CASSQRTSGISYEQYF.

This clone appeared a few times. The gene calls are TRBV28 and TRBJ1-3; 12 nucleotides line up with TRBD1. J gave up 4 bases and V 6 bases, and 13 bases lay outside the gene matches. The CDR3 is 18 residues long. Germline lookup yields CDR1 MDHEN and CDR2 SYDVKM. CDR3 sequence reads: CASRYPGTGGGWGNTIYF. In nucleotides, the CDR3 is TGTGCCAGCAGATACCCCGGGACAGGGGGCGGTTGGGGAAACACCATATATTTT.

V and J are TRBV13 and TRBJ2-2; 12 bases map to TRBD1. This CDR3 comprises 15 residues. Germline values: CDR1 PRHDT, CDR2 FYEKMQ (reference sequence). Trimming removed 5 bases from V and 6 bases from J; junction bases left unmatched: 4. This CDR3 is CASSRGQGAAGELFF. The CDR3 DNA reads TGTGCCAGCAGCCGGGGACAGGGGGCAGCCGGGGAGCTGTTTTTT.

J is TRBJ2-3 and V is TRBV6-1; TRBD1 agrees at 9 bases. Germline CDR1 MNHNS, CDR2 SASEGT. The CDR3 loop spans 15 amino acids. V lost 6 bases and J lost 1; bases outside the gene matches: 5. The CDR3 nucleotides read TGTGCCAGCAGCCCACAGGGGGCCCGCACAGATACGCAGTATTTT. It codes for CASSPQGARTDTQYF.

J is TRBJ1-4 and V is TRBV6-5, with no clear D. CDR1 is MNHEY, CDR2 SVGAGI, per germline. Trimming shortened V by 2 bases and J by 7 bases, and 8 bases separated the two germline ends. This CDR3 contains 13 residues. The CDR3 loop is CASSYARGEKLFF. The CDR3 region has the DNA TGTGCCAGCAGTTACGCTCGGGGTGAAAAACTGTTTTTT.

The rearrangement joins TRBV5-6 to TRBJ1-5, with TRBD1 matching 9 bases. The CDR3 is made up of 16 amino acids. The V gene end was trimmed by 4 bases and the J gene end by 2 bases; junction bases not matched to a gene: 7. Germline V lookup: CDR1 SGHDT, CDR2 YYEEEE. In DNA, the CDR3 is TGTGCCAGCAGCCAGGACAGGGGTGTGGGCAATCAGCCCCAGCATTTT. Translated, it gives CASSQDRGVGNQPQHF.

The CDR3 here is CASSLTSGRLDTQYF. DNA of the CDR3: TGTGCCAGCAGCTTAACCTCCGGCAGACTAGATACGCAGTATTTT. The chain is built from TRBV7-3 and TRBJ2-3; the D is unclear. This CDR3 is 15 amino acids long. Germline CDR1 SGHTA, CDR2 FQGTGA. V lost 0 bases and J lost 5, with 12 bases in between.

This chain joins TRBV6-1 and TRBJ1-1, with a weak D call TRBD1 (6 bases). V shed 7 bases and J shed 4 bases, with 13 bases lying between them. The CDR3 runs 13 residues. Per the germline V gene, CDR1 is MNHNS and CDR2 is SASEGT. The CDR3 sequence is CASKSTGLTEAFF. In DNA, the CDR3 is TGTGCCAGCAAATCGACAGGTCTCACTGAAGCTTTCTTT.